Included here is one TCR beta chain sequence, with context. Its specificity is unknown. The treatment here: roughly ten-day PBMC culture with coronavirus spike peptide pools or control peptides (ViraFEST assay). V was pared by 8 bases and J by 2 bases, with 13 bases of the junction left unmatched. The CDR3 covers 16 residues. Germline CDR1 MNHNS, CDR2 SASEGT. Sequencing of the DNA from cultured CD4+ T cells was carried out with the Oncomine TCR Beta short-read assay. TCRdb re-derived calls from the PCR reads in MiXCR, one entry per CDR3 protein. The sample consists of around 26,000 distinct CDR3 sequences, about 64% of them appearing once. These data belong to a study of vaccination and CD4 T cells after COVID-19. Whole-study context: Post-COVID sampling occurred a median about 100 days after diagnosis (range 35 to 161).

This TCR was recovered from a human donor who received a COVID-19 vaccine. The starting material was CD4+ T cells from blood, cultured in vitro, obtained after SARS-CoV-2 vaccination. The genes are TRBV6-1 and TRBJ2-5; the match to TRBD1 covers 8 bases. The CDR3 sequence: CASGQTTGGDQETQYF. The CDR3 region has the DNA TGTGCCAGCGGACAGACTACAGGGGGTGATCAAGAGACCCAGTACTTC.